This TCR beta chain was captured in a study of blood T cell repertoires in COVID-19. Overall study: Collection of acute and convalescent COVID-19 samples took place in the United States, Italy and Spain. T cells, B-cell-depleted T cells, or PBMCs provided the cDNA or gDNA that served as material.

Under the authors' procedure: The authors estimated nucleated cell counts from reference gene primer amplification. This table comes from immunoSEQ multiplex PCR, and its TCRdb copy is limited to in-frame clones, with some not included. Clone size and the V and J calls come from that table; the DNA yielded D and trimming. The profile shows around 81,000 clones, around 85% of them singletons. CDR1 and CDR2 (germline): LNHDA, SQIVND (reference sequence). This CDR3 is 16 amino acids long. Germline trimming cut 1 base from V and 5 bases from J; bases unmatched to any gene: 9. Sample: peripheral blood. The origin of this receptor is a man aged 45-60 years with acute or convalescent COVID-19. The chain uses TRBV19 and TRBJ2-5; TRBD2 matches 8 bases. The CDR3 loop is CASSIGSAGVRETQYF. CDR3 DNA sequence: TGTGCCAGTAGTATAGGGTCAGCGGGAGTTAGGGAGACCCAGTACTTC.